The 21 T cell receptor beta chains given below trace back to one sample, sequenced in a study of T cells in Graves' hyperthyroidism and ophthalmopathy. Amplified TCR beta CDR3 regions derived from RNA transcripts. The TCR CDR3 first-round RT-PCR relied on the HTBI primer set. MiXCR, run by TCRdb on the multiplex PCR reads, gives a single entry per CDR3 protein. The repertoire holds roughly 580,000 distinct CDR3 sequences, approximately 14% seen once, with around 5.4% in the top ten. Sample: blood. These receptors were obtained from a woman aged 25 to 39 with Graves' hyperthyroidism that later progressed to Graves' ophthalmopathy.

The table lists this clonotype with many counts. The rearrangement joins TRBV20-1 to TRBJ2-3; the match to TRBD2 covers 9 bases. V lost 4 bases to trimming and J lost 1 base; unmatched junction nucleotides: 9. The CDR3 totals 16 residues. The germline V gene encodes CDR1 DFQATT and CDR2 SNEGSKA (reference sequence). CDR3 DNA: TGCAGTGCTACAAGGGCTAGCGGGGCTGGCACAGATACGCAGTATTTT. It encodes CSATRASGAGTDTQYF.

This clonotype was found many times. The V and J genes are TRBV3-1 and TRBJ2-1; 10 nucleotides line up with TRBD2. V shed 0 bases and J 7 bases; nucleotides not matched to a gene: 6. Germline CDR1 reads LGHDT; CDR2 reads YNNKEL (reference sequence). There are 16 residues in the CDR3. The CDR3, as DNA: TGTGCCAGCAGCCAAGATCTGGGACTAGCGTCAAATGAGCAGTTCTTC. The encoded protein is CASSQDLGLASNEQFF.

The rearrangement links TRBV30 to TRBJ2-4, with D unresolved. Trimming removed 0 bases from V and 4 bases from J, with 13 bases in between. From germline, CDR1 is GTSNPN and CDR2 SVGIG (reference sequence). The CDR3 consists of 15 residues. In nucleotides, the CDR3 is TGTGCCTGGAGTGTCTTAAGCGTGCTAAAAAACATTCAGTACTTC. Translation: CAWSVLSVLKNIQYF.

This clonotype was counted many times. The chain has TRBV20-1 and TRBJ1-4, with 9 positions matching TRBD1. CDR1 and CDR2 from the germline V gene are DFQATT and SNEGSKA (reference sequence). There are 15 residues in the CDR3. Losses at the gene ends were 0 bases for V and 8 bases for J; bases not matched to a gene: 7. This CDR3 reads CSARDHGTGIEKLFF. The CDR3 DNA follows: TGCAGTGCTAGAGATCATGGGACAGGGATCGAAAAACTGTTTTTT.

This clonotype appeared many times. This chain connects TRBV19 to TRBJ1-1; 9 bases align to TRBD1. Per the germline V gene, CDR1 is LNHDA and CDR2 is SQIVND (reference sequence). This CDR3 is 13 amino acids long. V trimming: 6 bases; J trimming: 4 bases; junction bases outside the gene matches: 3. The CDR3 region has the DNA TGTGCCAGTAGCCGGGACAGGGCCACTGAAGCTTTCTTT. It specifies CASSRDRATEAFF.

On this clonotype: This may be a read error: a much more frequent sequence differs by one nucleotide. J is TRBJ2-5 and V is TRBV6-5, with 8 bases that match TRBD2. The V gene end was trimmed by 2 bases and the J gene end by 0 bases; junction bases not matched to a gene: 5. The CDR3 loop spans 16 amino acids. Looked up from germline, CDR1 is MNHEY and CDR2 is SVGAGI. The CDR3, as DNA: TGTGCCAGCAGTTACGGACCAGCGGGGGACCAAGAGACCCAGTACTTC. Protein: CASSYGPAGDQETQYF.

J is TRBJ2-7 and V is TRBV4-2; TRBD2 agrees at 11 bases. Germline V gives CDR1 LGHNA, CDR2 YNFKEQ. With 4 bases clipped from V and 3 bases from J, the junction kept 14 bases outside the gene matches. There are 18 residues in the CDR3. The CDR3 nucleotides are TGTGCCAGCAGCCTCCAGGCTAGCGGGGGGACCACCTTCTACGAGCAGTACTTC. Its protein product is CASSLQASGGTTFYEQYF.

At least ten counts were recorded for this clonotype. The CDR3 DNA reads TGTGCTAGTGGTTCGGACAGACCCAATCAGCCCCAGCATTTT. As protein: CASGSDRPNQPQHF. V gene TRBV12-5 combines with J gene TRBJ1-5, with D possibly matching TRBD1 (6 bases). The ends were cut back, 4 bases at V and 3 bases at J, with 10 bases in the middle. The CDR3 is 14 residues long. Germline values: CDR1 LGHNT, CDR2 FRNRAP.

The sample holds a few counts of this clonotype. One end of the junction is discordant with germline, which a read error may explain. The J gene is TRBJ2-7, the V gene TRBV20-1; no clear D. The germline V gene encodes CDR1 DFQATT and CDR2 SNEGSKA (reference sequence). The CDR3 loop spans 12 amino acids. The CDR3 DNA sequence: TGCAGTGCTGGAGAATTAGGGTACGAGCAGTACTTC. Amino acid sequence: CSAGELGYEQYF.

In this sample, this clonotype turned up many times. This chain links TRBV19 with TRBJ1-1; possibly TRBD1 for D (5 bases). Germline loops: CDR1 LNHDA, CDR2 SQIVND (reference sequence). Trimming removed 4 bases at V and 3 bases at J, with 18 bases between. The CDR3 spans 16 residues. In nucleotides, the CDR3 is TGTGCCAGTAGTACTTATTCTGCCTCGACAGACACTGAAGCTTTCTTT. It encodes CASSTYSASTDTEAFF.

The chain joins TRBV6-5 to TRBJ1-1; D may be TRBD1 (5 bases). The CDR3 covers 16 residues. Trimming removed 5 bases from V and 8 bases from J, with 24 bases in between. CDR1 and CDR2 (germline): MNHEY, SVGAGI. The CDR3 sequence: CASSTPRGAELQEAFF. The CDR3 DNA follows: TGTGCCAGCAGTACTCCCCGAGGGGCGGAACTTCAGGAAGCTTTCTTT.

At least ten counts were recorded for this clonotype. The chain links TRBV24-1 to TRBJ2-3, with D perhaps being TRBD1 or TRBD2 (5 bases each). V lost 7 bases and J 2 bases, leaving 12 bases between the germline ends. Germline values: CDR1 KGHDR, CDR2 SFDVKD. CDR3 length: 14 residues. The CDR3 coding sequence is TGTGCCACCAGCGGGGACGCCCACACAGATACGCAGTATTTT. It codes for CATSGDAHTDTQYF.

V is TRBV5-6 and J is TRBJ2-7; D ambiguous. This CDR3 region has 14 residues. Per the germline V gene, CDR1 is SGHDT and CDR2 is YYEEEE. V lost 2 bases to trimming and J lost 4 bases, with 13 bases between them. CDR3 in DNA: TGTGCCAGCAGCTTTCGACCGGTGCAATACGAGCAGTACTTC. This sequence encodes CASSFRPVQYEQYF.

Many counts were recorded for this clonotype. The chain links TRBV6-2 or TRBV6-3 to TRBJ2-7; D possibly uses TRBD1 or TRBD2 (5 bases each). Germline lookup yields CDR1 MNHEY and CDR2 SVGEGT. Trimming removed 2 bases from V and 6 bases from J, with 11 bases in between. This CDR3 contains 13 residues. This CDR3 is CASSYPEGLEQYF. In DNA form, the CDR3 reads TGTGCCAGCAGTTACCCAGAGGGGCTCGAGCAGTACTTC.

This clonotype has ten or more counts. V and J are TRBV27 and TRBJ2-1; no clear D. V was pared by 2 bases and J by 7 bases, with 9 bases between. The CDR3 runs 13 residues. In germline, CDR1 is MNHEY, CDR2 SMNVEV (reference sequence). The CDR3 region has the DNA TGTGCCAGCAGTTTAGGCAGACAAAATGAGCAGTTCTTC. It yields the protein CASSLGRQNEQFF.

Worth noting for this clonotype: A much larger clonotype is one base distant, so this may be a read error. V and J are TRBV18 and TRBJ1-1; 8 bases match TRBD1. This CDR3 contains 15 residues. Germline CDR1 and CDR2: KGHSH and LQKENI. The CDR3 region is CASSGQGGMGTEGFF. The CDR3 DNA reads as TGTGCCAGCTCAGGACAGGGAGGGATGGGAACTGAAGGTTTCTTT.

This chain connects TRBV24-1 to TRBJ2-2; TRBD1 or TRBD2 may be the D gene (5 bases each). The CDR3 is made up of 13 amino acids. The germline CDR1 and CDR2 sequences are KGHDR and SFDVKD. V was trimmed by 5 bases and J by 5 bases, leaving 8 bases between them. The DNA for the CDR3 is TGTGCCACCAGTGCGTGGGGGACCGGGGAGCTGTTTTTT. Translation: CATSAWGTGELFF.

J is TRBJ2-1 and V is TRBV20-1; TRBD2 is a possible D gene (6 bases). The CDR3 loop spans 14 amino acids. V dropped 5 bases and J dropped 8 bases, with 19 bases sitting between them. Per germline, CDR1 DFQATT and CDR2 SNEGSKA (reference sequence). The CDR3 bases are TGCAGTGCTGGCAGGAGGGCCTTGTGGGATGAGCAGTTCTTC. Protein sequence: CSAGRRALWDEQFF.

V gene TRBV12-3 or TRBV12-4 combines with J gene TRBJ2-7; the match to TRBD2 covers 7 bases. V lost 3 bases, J lost 5 bases, and 7 bases stayed unmatched. This CDR3 is 14 amino acids long. CDR3 region: CASSLYAGVNEQYF. CDR3 nucleotide sequence: TGTGCCAGCAGTTTGTACGCGGGAGTCAACGAGCAGTACTTC.

The sample holds many counts of this clonotype. The chain is built from TRBV2 and TRBJ2-1; TRBD2 agrees at 7 bases. This CDR3 spans 14 amino acids. The junction had 4 bases not matched to a gene; V was cut back by 8 bases and J by 0 bases. The V gene's germline CDR1 is SNHLY and CDR2 FYNNEI. The CDR3 nucleotides are TGTGCCAGCGCAGGCGGGAGCTCCTACAATGAGCAGTTCTTC. Its translation: CASAGGSSYNEQFF.

This rearrangement joins TRBV15 to TRBJ2-7; TRBD2 matches at 7 bases. The CDR3 runs to 15 residues. J was trimmed by 1 base and V by 3 bases; bases with no gene match: 6. In germline, CDR1 is LNHNV, CDR2 YYDKDF (reference sequence). DNA of the CDR3: TGTGCCACCAGCAGTGGGGGGGGATGGTCCTACGAGCAGTACTTC. It is translated as CATSSGGGWSYEQYF.